The rows below give T cell receptor beta chains drawn from one sample of a study of cytomegalovirus exposure and HLA in healthy donors. Assay: immunoSEQ multiplex PCR; the TCRdb copy retains only in-frame clones and omits some. Of about 100,000 clones detected, just under 80% appear once; the ten largest clones hold less than 8%. The material sequenced was PBMCs. All receptors derive from a young man in good health and CMV-seronegative. Both conserved end residues are part of each CDR3. A D gene is named only where the DNA matches it firmly. A clone size is listed for some rows: how often the clone was seen (once, few, many), or a class if it is expanded.

TRBJ2-1,NA,TRBD2,TRBV9,CASSVATSGDEQFF,TGTGCCAGCAGCGTAGCTACTAGCGGGGACGAGCAGTTCTTC
TRBJ2-3,NA,TRBD1,TRBV6-5,CASSFTGQGTDTQYF,TGTGCCAGCAGTTTTACGGGACAGGGCACAGATACGCAGTATTTT
TRBJ2-3,NA,NA,TRBV7-9,CASSLDGGKTDTQYF,TGTGCCAGCAGCTTAGATGGGGGGAAGACAGATACGCAGTATTTT
TRBJ2-3,once,TRBD1,TRBV5-1,CASSFDRGTDTQYF,TGCGCCAGCAGCTTCGACAGGGGCACAGATACGCAGTATTTT
TRBJ1-5,once,TRBD1,TRBV7-8,CASSLVGQGPSNQPQHF,TGTGCCAGCAGCTTAGTGGGACAGGGGCCTAGCAATCAGCCCCAGCATTTT
TRBJ2-1,NA,NA,TRBV7-9,CASSLDGAYNEQFF,TGTGCCAGCAGCTTAGACGGAGCCTACAATGAGCAGTTCTTC
TRBJ1-3,NA,NA,TRBV7-2,CASSPRAAGLGNTIYF,TGTGCCAGCAGCCCCCGGGCGGCAGGGCTTGGAAACACCATATATTTT
TRBJ2-7,NA,TRBD1,TRBV6-5,CASRRTGSSYEQYF,TGTGCCAGCAGGAGGACAGGGAGCTCCTACGAGCAGTACTTC
TRBJ2-1,NA,TRBD2,TRBV10-1,CASRAAGSYGEQFF,TGCGCCAGCAGGGCAGCGGGGTCGTATGGTGAGCAGTTCTTC
TRBJ2-6,NA,NA,TRBV27,CASSLVRAGANVLTF,TGTGCCAGCAGTTTAGTGAGAGCTGGGGCCAACGTCCTGACTTTC
TRBJ1-3,few,NA,TRBV18,CASSPSQDTIYF,TGTGCCAGCTCGCCGTCGCAGGACACCATATATTTT
TRBJ2-7,NA,NA,TRBV5-5,CASRGWERNSYEQYF,TGTGCCAGCAGGGGGTGGGAGCGGAACTCCTACGAGCAGTACTTC
TRBJ2-2,NA,NA,TRBV5-1,CASSLPGRGSGELFF,TGCGCCAGCAGCTTGCCGGGACGGGGGAGCGGGGAGCTGTTTTTT
TRBJ2-7,NA,TRBD1,TRBV19,CASSPTGTGAYEQYF,TGTGCCAGTAGTCCCACCGGGACAGGGGCGTACGAGCAGTACTTC
TRBJ1-1,NA,TRBD1,TRBV7-9,CASSFSRTGGAVEAFF,TGTGCCAGCAGCTTTTCCCGGACAGGTGGTGCCGTTGAAGCTTTCTTT
TRBJ1-2,few,TRBD1,TRBV5-5,CASSLEDRGRGGYTF,TGTGCCAGCAGCCTGGAGGACAGGGGGCGCGGTGGCTACACCTTC
TRBJ2-3,NA,TRBD1,TRBV5-1,CASSTGGGTDTQYF,TGCGCCAGCAGTACAGGGGGCGGGACAGATACGCAGTATTTT
TRBJ2-3,once,TRBD2,TRBV30,CAWSVSSGDTQYF,TGTGCCTGGAGTGTGTCTAGCGGTGATACGCAGTATTTT
TRBJ2-3,NA,TRBD2,TRBV6-4,CASSSSGGVSDTQYF,TGTGCCAGCAGTTCTAGCGGGGGGGTATCAGATACGCAGTATTTT
TRBJ2-7,NA,TRBD2,TRBV5-5,CASSLGVAGVLYF,TGTGCCAGCAGCTTGGGGGTAGCGGGAGTGCTGTACTTC
TRBJ2-7,NA,NA,TRBV5-1,CASSLEVRVNEQYF,TGCGCCAGCAGCTTGGAAGTTCGCGTTAACGAGCAGTACTTC
TRBJ2-7,NA,NA,TRBV5-1,CASSLGLRASYEQYF,TGCGCCAGCAGCTTGGGCCTCAGGGCTTCCTACGAGCAGTACTTC
TRBJ2-1,NA,TRBD2,TRBV14,CASSQDWLAVYNEQFF,TGTGCCAGCAGCCAAGATTGGCTAGCGGTCTACAATGAGCAGTTCTTC
TRBJ2-7,NA,NA,TRBV21-1,CASRLRGPYEQYF,TGTGCCAGCAGACTCAGGGGGCCCTACGAGCAGTACTTC
TRBJ2-2,NA,TRBD2,TRBV6-5,CASSRSGVNGGELFF,TGTGCCAGCAGTCGTAGCGGGGTTAATGGCGGGGAGCTGTTTTTT
TRBJ2-7,NA,NA,TRBV7-9,CASSFVGTSYYEQYF,TGTGCCAGCAGCTTTGTCGGGACATCCTACTACGAGCAGTACTTC
TRBJ1-2,NA,NA,TRBV29-1,CSVEDPGVSYGYTF,TGCAGCGTTGAAGATCCAGGGGTGAGCTATGGCTACACCTTC
TRBJ2-1,NA,TRBD1,TRBV15,CATSRQGQGNEQFF,TGTGCCACCAGCAGACAGGGACAGGGCAATGAGCAGTTCTTC
TRBJ2-7,NA,TRBD1,TRBV7-9,CASSAQGISSYEQYF,TGTGCCAGCAGCGCACAGGGGATAAGCTCCTACGAGCAGTACTTC
TRBJ1-1,once,TRBD1,TRBV5-4,CASSLETGRAFF,TGTGCCAGCAGCCTAGAGACAGGGAGAGCTTTCTTT
TRBJ1-1,NA,NA,TRBV6-4,CASIPDRELTEAFF,TGTGCCAGCATTCCGGACAGAGAGCTTACTGAAGCTTTCTTT
TRBJ1-5,NA,NA,TRBV6-5,CASGRAHNQPQHF,TGTGCCAGCGGGCGGGCCCATAATCAGCCCCAGCATTTT
TRBJ2-5,once,NA,TRBV19,CASSIGSGSLETQYF,TGTGCCAGTAGTATAGGGTCCGGGTCCCTAGAGACCCAGTACTTC
TRBJ1-5,NA,TRBD1,TRBV27,CASSLGQGWNQPQHF,TGTGCCAGCAGTTTAGGACAGGGTTGGAATCAGCCCCAGCATTTT
TRBJ1-1,NA,TRBD1,TRBV9,CASSARQNRGTEAFF,TGTGCCAGCAGCGCCCGACAGAACAGGGGAACTGAAGCTTTCTTT
TRBJ1-4,NA,NA,TRBV6-1,CASSEGAGTNEKLFF,TGTGCCAGCAGTGAAGGGGCCGGAACTAATGAAAAACTGTTTTTT
TRBJ1-4,NA,TRBD1,TRBV30,CACSKGAEPKLFF,TGTGCCTGCTCAAAGGGGGCAGAACCAAAACTGTTTTTT
TRBJ2-1,NA,TRBD1,TRBV7-9,CASSSTSQGAVGEQFF,TGTGCCAGCAGCTCTACCTCGCAGGGGGCAGTCGGTGAGCAGTTCTTC
TRBJ2-3,few,TRBD2,TRBV2,CASGGRADTQYF,TGTGCCAGCGGGGGGAGGGCAGATACGCAGTATTTT
TRBJ2-7,NA,NA,TRBV27,CASSPHDRNYEQYF,TGTGCCAGCAGTCCCCATGACAGGAACTACGAGCAGTACTTC